The clone carrying this T cell receptor (beta chain) was counted between two and nine times. Its antigen is unknown. One entry per CDR3 protein results from TCRdb running MiXCR on the reads. The sample has hundreds of thousands of distinct CDR3 sequences, 29% seen once. This sample was taken from a study of T cell repertoires in cytomegalovirus infection. Study context: Recently identified HLA-C-restricted and well-studied HLA-B-restricted CMV epitopes were used.

Germline V lookup: CDR1 MRHNA, CDR2 SNTAGT. The CDR3 spans 13 residues. The specimen was cultured PBMCs, collected from culture after CMV antigen stimulation. The TCR sequence derives from a human donor in good health (CMV status not recorded). Some clones in this sample may be carry-over from other donors' samples. The rearrangement uses TRBV6-4 and TRBJ1-5; D is unresolved. CDR3 residues: CAGGQEGNQPQHF. As DNA, the CDR3 is TGTGCGGGAGGGCAGGAGGGCAATCAGCCCCAGCATTTT.